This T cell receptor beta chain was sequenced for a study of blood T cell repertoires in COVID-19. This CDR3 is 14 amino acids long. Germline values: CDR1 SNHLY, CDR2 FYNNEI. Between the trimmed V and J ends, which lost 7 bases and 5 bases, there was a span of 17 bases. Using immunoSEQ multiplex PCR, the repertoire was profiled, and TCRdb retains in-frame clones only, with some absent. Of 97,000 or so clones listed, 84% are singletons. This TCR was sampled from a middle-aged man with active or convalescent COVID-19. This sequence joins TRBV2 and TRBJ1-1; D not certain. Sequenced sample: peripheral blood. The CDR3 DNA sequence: TGTGCCAGCATTCCGGTCCCGTCGGGAACTGAAGCTTTCTTT. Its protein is CASIPVPSGTEAFF.